A selection of T cell receptor beta chains follows, all from one sample in a study of T cells in Graves' hyperthyroidism and ophthalmopathy. Via MiXCR, TCRdb re-called the multiplex PCR reads, giving one row per CDR3 protein. The top ten hold 30% to 40% of the sample, which has a few hundred thousand distinct CDR3 sequences, roughly an eighth seen once. Sequences were obtained from blood. The origin of the receptors is a woman in her thirties or forties with Graves' ophthalmopathy. Both conserved end residues are part of each CDR3. Fields, in order: CDR3 protein, CDR3 DNA, J gene, clone size, V gene, D gene. D genes are given only for firm matches. Only some rows state a clone size, as once, few, many or a class for expanded clones.

CDR3: CASSSTSPYEQYF
DNA: TGTGCCAGCAGCTCGACCTCCCCCTACGAGCAGTACTTC
J: TRBJ2-7
size: -
V: TRBV7-9
D: -

CDR3: CASSPLNRFLVHGSKAFF
DNA: TGTGCCAGCAGTCCGTTAAACAGGTTCCTTGTTCATGGTTCAAAAGCTTTCTTT
J: TRBJ1-1
size: many
V: TRBV12-3/TRBV12-4
D: -

CDR3: CASSLGGVAGVDEQFF
DNA: TGTGCCAGCAGCTTAGGAGGGGTGGCAGGCGTCGATGAGCAGTTCTTC
J: TRBJ2-1
size: many
V: TRBV7-9
D: -

CDR3: CASSIDYWAKNIQYF
DNA: TGTGCCAGTAGTATAGATTACTGGGCCAAAAACATTCAGTACTTC
J: TRBJ2-4
size: few
V: TRBV19
D: -

CDR3: CSARSGSYEQYF
DNA: TGCAGTGCTAGAAGTGGGAGTTACGAGCAGTACTTC
J: TRBJ2-7
size: many
V: TRBV20-1
D: -

CDR3: CASRPTGTPSYEQYF
DNA: TGTGCCAGCAGACCCACCGGGACACCCTCCTACGAGCAGTACTTC
J: TRBJ2-7
size: many
V: TRBV11-2
D: -

CDR3: CSVGSFNSNQPQHF
DNA: TGCAGTGTCGGGAGCTTTAATAGCAATCAGCCCCAGCATTTT
J: TRBJ1-5
size: many
V: TRBV20-1
D: -

CDR3: CASSRPSDPSEKLFF
DNA: TGTGCCAGCAGCCGTCCGTCGGACCCCTCTGAAAAACTGTTTTTT
J: TRBJ1-4
size: many
V: TRBV28
D: -

CDR3: CATSSRNMNTEAFF
DNA: TGTGCCACCAGCAGTCGAAACATGAACACTGAAGCTTTCTTT
J: TRBJ1-1
size: many
V: TRBV15
D: -

CDR3: CASSFKKQYF
DNA: TGTGCCAGCAGCTTCAAGAAGCAGTATTTT
J: TRBJ2-3
size: -
V: TRBV5-8
D: -

CDR3: CSAEDRGATNEKLFF
DNA: TGCAGTGCTGAGGACAGGGGAGCAACTAATGAAAAACTGTTTTTT
J: TRBJ1-4
size: many
V: TRBV20-1
D: TRBD1

CDR3: CASSVRQGSEQFF
DNA: TGTGCCAGCAGTGTCCGACAGGGATCTGAGCAGTTCTTC
J: TRBJ2-1
size: many
V: TRBV2
D: TRBD1

CDR3: CASSLNRDRGRTEAFF
DNA: TGTGCCAGCAGTTTAAACCGGGACAGGGGGCGAACTGAAGCTTTCTTT
J: TRBJ1-1
size: many
V: TRBV12-3/TRBV12-4
D: TRBD1

CDR3: CASSLAGGQTEAFF
DNA: TGTGCCAGCAGTTTAGCAGGGGGCCAAACTGAAGCTTTCTTT
J: TRBJ1-1
size: many
V: TRBV12-3/TRBV12-4
D: TRBD1

CDR3: CSAPTGGPADTQYF
DNA: TGCAGTGCCCCGACGGGGGGGCCAGCAGATACGCAGTATTTT
J: TRBJ2-3
size: -
V: TRBV20-1
D: TRBD2

CDR3: CASVPVNTGELFF
DNA: TGTGCCAGCGTGCCGGTCAACACCGGGGAGCTGTTTTTT
J: TRBJ2-2
size: many
V: TRBV2
D: -

CDR3: CASSVSPGTPEQYF
DNA: TGTGCCAGCAGCGTTTCCCCCGGGACTCCAGAGCAGTACTTC
J: TRBJ2-7
size: -
V: TRBV9
D: -

CDR3: CASGREPTIATDTQYF
DNA: TGTGCTAGTGGGAGAGAACCGACAATCGCTACAGATACGCAGTATTTT
J: TRBJ2-3
size: few
V: TRBV12-5
D: -

CDR3: CATTVVSNQPQHF
DNA: TGTGCCACCACAGTCGTATCCAATCAGCCCCAGCATTTT
J: TRBJ1-5
size: -
V: TRBV28
D: -

CDR3: CSGEGSNQPQRF
DNA: TGCAGTGGAGAGGGGTCCAATCAGCCCCAGCGTTTT
J: TRBJ1-5
size: -
V: TRBV20-1
D: -

CDR3: CASTPGVNTEAFF
DNA: TGTGCCAGCACCCCGGGGGTGAACACTGAAGCTTTCTTT
J: TRBJ1-1
size: many
V: TRBV5-5
D: -

CDR3: CSVETYSWANTGELFF
DNA: TGCAGCGTTGAAACGTACAGTTGGGCGAACACCGGGGAGCTGTTTTTT
J: TRBJ2-2
size: many
V: TRBV29-1
D: -

CDR3: CASSLTGFYGQYF
DNA: TGTGCCAGCAGCTTAACCGGATTCTACGGGCAGTACTTC
J: TRBJ2-7
size: -
V: TRBV7-3
D: -

CDR3: CASSLVGGGLHEQFF
DNA: TGTGCCAGCAGCTTAGTGGGGGGGGGCCTCCATGAGCAGTTCTTC
J: TRBJ2-1
size: many
V: TRBV11-2
D: -

CDR3: CASSRDGGSGNTIYF
DNA: TGCGCCAGCAGCCGGGACGGAGGCTCTGGAAACACCATATATTTT
J: TRBJ1-3
size: -
V: TRBV4-1
D: -

CDR3: CASSEISLRAKAFF
DNA: TGTGCCAGCAGTGAAATCAGTTTAAGGGCTAAGGCTTTCTTT
J: TRBJ1-1
size: once
V: TRBV6-1
D: -

CDR3: CASSERGGYGYTF
DNA: TGTGCCAGCAGTGAAAGGGGCGGGTATGGCTACACCTTC
J: TRBJ1-2
size: few
V: TRBV27
D: -

CDR3: CSARDRHSNQPQHF
DNA: TGCAGTGCTAGAGACAGACATAGCAATCAGCCCCAGCATTTT
J: TRBJ1-5
size: many
V: TRBV20-1
D: -

CDR3: CASSLVLSYEQYF
DNA: TGTGCCAGCAGCTTAGTGCTCTCCTACGAGCAGTACTTC
J: TRBJ2-7
size: many
V: TRBV11-2
D: -

CDR3: CASSAPGTYSSYEQYF
DNA: TGTGCCAGCAGCGCCCCCGGGACATACAGCTCCTACGAGCAGTACTTC
J: TRBJ2-7
size: -
V: TRBV9
D: -

CDR3: CACDNSANTGELFF
DNA: TGTGCCTGCGACAATAGCGCTAACACCGGGGAGCTGTTTTTT
J: TRBJ2-2
size: many
V: TRBV7-9
D: -

CDR3: CASSYPSGDEQFF
DNA: TGTGCCAGCAGTTACCCTAGCGGCGATGAGCAGTTCTTC
J: TRBJ2-1
size: few
V: TRBV6-6
D: TRBD2

CDR3: CASRKQGFPYEQYF
DNA: TGTGCCAGCAGGAAACAGGGTTTCCCCTACGAGCAGTACTTC
J: TRBJ2-7
size: -
V: TRBV27
D: -

CDR3: CASSETGRQPQHF
DNA: TGTGCCAGCAGCGAGACAGGGCGGCAGCCCCAGCATTTT
J: TRBJ1-5
size: many
V: TRBV2
D: TRBD1

CDR3: CGISESDAYGYTF
DNA: TGTGGCATCAGTGAGTCGGACGCCTATGGCTACACCTTC
J: TRBJ1-2
size: few
V: TRBV10-3
D: -

CDR3: CASSPSSLAQYF
DNA: TGTGCCAGCAGTCCTTCCAGTCTGGCGCAGTATTTT
J: TRBJ2-3
size: -
V: TRBV6-1
D: -

CDR3: CASSYFSTSTDTQYF
DNA: TGTGCCAGCAGTTACTTTAGTACAAGCACAGATACGCAGTATTTT
J: TRBJ2-3
size: few
V: TRBV6-2/TRBV6-3
D: -

CDR3: CASSEEDGSSGYTF
DNA: TGTGCCAGCAGCGAGGAAGACGGATCAAGTGGCTACACCTTC
J: TRBJ1-2
size: few
V: TRBV5-6
D: -

CDR3: CASSKDRGVPGELFF
DNA: TGTGCCAGTAGTAAGGACAGGGGCGTCCCCGGGGAGCTGTTTTTT
J: TRBJ2-2
size: -
V: TRBV19
D: TRBD1

CDR3: CSVAGTVENNEQFF
DNA: TGCAGCGTCGCCGGGACAGTGGAAAACAATGAGCAGTTCTTC
J: TRBJ2-1
size: many
V: TRBV29-1
D: TRBD1